This T cell receptor (beta chain) comes out of a study of cytomegalovirus exposure and HLA in healthy donors. The data were produced by immunoSEQ multiplex PCR, yet TCRdb's version contains in-frame clones alone and is incomplete. The table has roughly 190,000 clones, more than 75% seen once; the top ten hold less than 9.5%. This receptor was obtained from a man younger than 40 in good health and CMV-seropositive. The sequencing input was PBMCs.

The CDR3 reads CSVDAGGTGTYEQYF. The CDR3 bases are TGCAGCGTTGACGCTGGCGGGACAGGGACCTACGAGCAGTACTTC. V is TRBV29-1 and J is TRBJ2-7, with TRBD1 matching over 9 bases. Germline CDR1 SQVTM, CDR2 ANQGSEA. After removal of 3 bases from V and 2 bases from J, the junction contained 8 bases not matched to a gene. The CDR3 covers 15 residues.